The entry below gives a single TCR beta chain sequence along with its context. This record belongs to a study of T cell changes during pregnancy in multiple sclerosis. The table came from immunoSEQ multiplex PCR; TCRdb's copy has only in-frame clones and leaves some out. The data show over 50,000 clones, around 92% seen once. CDR1 and CDR2 (germline): MNHNS, SASEGT. V dropped 4 bases and J dropped 8 bases, with 11 bases sitting between them. This CDR3 is 12 amino acids long. This chain connects TRBV6-1 to TRBJ1-2; tentative D call: TRBD1 (5 bases). The sequence derives from a female donor with multiple sclerosis, enrolled in a pregnancy study. The sequences come from CD4+ T cells from peripheral blood mononuclear cells, collected after pregnancy. The CDR3 DNA follows: TGTGCCAGCAGTGGGTGGGAGGGGGGCTACACCTTC. Translation gives CASSGWEGGYTF.